The source of this T cell receptor (beta chain) is a study of liver allograft versus peripheral blood T cells. The wider study: Comparisons were made between T cell receptor repertoires found in transplanted livers and those circulating in recipients' peripheral blood. Study outcomes and limitations: Peripheral blood reportedly held T cell receptor repertoires that differed from those inside liver allografts.

By share, this clonotype ranks as medium-sized (0.01 to 0.1%). What it binds is unknown. TCRdb called the reads again in MiXCR, with one record for every CDR3 protein. The sample lists 5,000 to 7,000 distinct CDR3 sequences, 15% to 20% occurring once. Germline CDR1 reads MNHNY; CDR2 reads SVGAGI (reference sequence). Trimming shortened V by 2 bases and J by 1 base, and 8 bases separated the two germline ends. This CDR3 has 15 amino acids. The clonotype was recovered from a human patient who had a liver transplant. Among the T cells, some may be from the graft donor. The chain couples TRBV6-6 to TRBJ2-2; a possible D gene is TRBD1 (5 bases). CDR3 DNA sequence: TGTGCCAGCAGTTACCTGACAGTGAACACCGGGGAGCTGTTTTTT. Translating it yields CASSYLTVNTGELFF.